This TCR beta chain comes out of a study of shared clonotypes between healthy human individuals. Sequencing used immunoSEQ multiplex PCR; TCRdb keeps in-frame clones, though not all of them. Of about half a million clones in the sample, around 80% are singletons; the top ten hold roughly 12%. The germline CDR1 and CDR2 sequences are MDHEN and SYDVKM. The V gene lost 5 bases and the J gene lost 1 base, with 4 bases spanning the gap. CDR3 length: 12 amino acids. The chain joins TRBV28 to TRBJ2-3; unclear D gene. The receptor's source is a middle-aged woman in good health. Some clones in this sample may be carry-over from other donors' samples. The source material was PBMCs. The CDR3 bases are TGTGCCAGCAGTCAACGCACAGATACGCAGTATTTT. Translation: CASSQRTDTQYF.